This T cell receptor beta chain emerged from a study of radiotherapy plus CTLA-4 blockade in lung cancer. About the study: In 18% of patients, objective responses were seen; around 34% had disease control.

Sequencing was performed with immunoSEQ multiplex PCR; in TCRdb, only in-frame clones are kept and a portion is missing. This sample has over 100,000 clones, with roughly four fifths found just once. General study findings and limits: Blood TCR clones of tumor origin expanded after radiotherapy plus ipilimumab.

Remarks on this clone: What it binds is not known.

Those patients who had chemo-refractory metastatic non-small-cell lung cancer were given focal radiation along with CTLA-4 blockade through ipilimumab. Per the germline V gene, CDR1 is LNHDA and CDR2 is SQIVND (reference sequence). Trimming pared 7 bases from V and 7 bases from J, leaving 23 bases between. This CDR3 is built from 17 residues. The specimen comprised peripheral blood, sampled from a patient treated with radiotherapy plus ipilimumab. V usage is TRBV19 and J usage is TRBJ1-6, with D perhaps TRBD1 (5 bases). This clonotype was sampled from a human donor with non-small cell lung cancer that progressed on radiotherapy plus ipilimumab. Some clones in this sample may be carry-over from other donors' samples. Written as DNA, the CDR3 is TGTGCCAGTAATCACCAAAGGGGTGAGGGCCTCAATTCACCCCTCCACTTT. It encodes CASNHQRGEGLNSPLHF.